This T cell receptor beta chain stems from a study of CD8 T cells in Susac syndrome (dated by TCRdb to between 2018 and 2021). Turning to the overall study: The study used repertoire sequencing to test whether antigen drove CD8+ T cell activation and differentiation in Susac syndrome. Clonality of the CD8+ T cell repertoire was compared between roughly eleven healthy donors, approximately 14 Susac syndrome patients and roughly 15 multiple sclerosis patients.

Peripheral blood CD8+ and CD4+ T cells from healthy donors, Susac syndrome patients and multiple sclerosis patients were profiled using high-throughput TCR beta sequencing. Treatment-naive patients with stable or active relapsing-remitting disease fulfilling revised McDonald criteria were used as multiple sclerosis controls. CD8+ TEMRA cells were enriched by FACS, while bulk CD8+ and CD4+ T cells were purified by magnetic negative isolation. Blood was drawn into EDTA tubes, processed within 24 hours, and PBMCs were isolated by density gradient centrifugation. PBMCs destined for TCR sequencing were cryopreserved in liquid nitrogen and later thawed in a 37 °C water bath. The sorted or isolated CD4+, CD8+ and CD8+ TEMRA cells reached a purity of at least 90%. RNA was extracted using the RNeasy kit, and about 0.5 to 1 ug of the RNA was reverse transcribed with random hexamers. The immunoSEQ multiplex PCR assay, covering 54 Vbeta and 13 Jbeta segments, was used to amplify TCR beta CDR3 regions. Bias from PCR amplification was corrected by using a synthetic template baseline for primer optimization and for computational correction. The authors' analysis ran thus. Reads were annotated to V, D and J genes according to IMGT and were analyzed with immunoSEQ Analyzer, with only productive sequences retained. Clonality was calculated as one minus the Shannon entropy normalized by log2 of the number of productive unique sequences. For each patient and control, public and private clones were evaluated among the 100 most prevalent clones. A clone was defined as Susac-specific if it was absent from the healthy and MS cohorts, from about 1,100 published viral clones and from other ImmuneACCESS disease sequences. In-frame beta chains were kept once TCRdb had trimmed the public reads at Q25 with fastp and called clones with MiXCR. Each entry merges the rows of one CDR3 protein and shows their most common DNA and genes. The V and J calls were determined by TCRdb, not by the authors. The sample profile shows around 190,000 distinct CDR3 sequences; roughly 96% of them were found once. About 0.16% of the sample rests with the top ten.

Broader findings and caveats from the paper: The study acknowledged that relatively few individuals were included in the TCR sequencing and HLA analysis.

On this clonotype: The clone's antigen remains unknown. Base-call qualities are not available, and no considerably larger clone is one nucleotide away.

The junction carries 9 bases between V and J, which are trimmed by 2 bases and 0 bases respectively. CDR1 SGHRS and CDR2 YFSETQ were looked up in the germline V gene. The CDR3 runs 15 amino acids, cysteine and phenylalanine included. Just the 45-base CDR3 DNA is kept, in frame starting at base 1. The sample taken for sequencing was CD8+ T cells from PBMCs. The rearranged chain carries TRBV5-1 and TRBJ1-3, and TRBD1 may be the D gene, going by 6 matching bases. The sequence was collected from a human donor with multiple sclerosis. The CDR3 region: CASSLADSSGNTIYF. In nucleotides, the sequence is TGCGCCAGCAGCTTAGCGGACAGCTCTGGAAACACCATATATTTT.